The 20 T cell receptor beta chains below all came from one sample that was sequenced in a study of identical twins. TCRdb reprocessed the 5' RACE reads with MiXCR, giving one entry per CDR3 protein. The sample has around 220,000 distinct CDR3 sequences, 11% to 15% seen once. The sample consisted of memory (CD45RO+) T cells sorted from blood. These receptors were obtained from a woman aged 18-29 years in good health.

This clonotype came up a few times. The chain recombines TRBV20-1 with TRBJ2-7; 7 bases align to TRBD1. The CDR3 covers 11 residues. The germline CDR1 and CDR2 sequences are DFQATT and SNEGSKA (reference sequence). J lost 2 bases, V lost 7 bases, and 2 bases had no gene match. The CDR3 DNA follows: TGCAGTGTCGACAGGGCCTACGAGCAGTACTTC. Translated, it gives CSVDRAYEQYF.

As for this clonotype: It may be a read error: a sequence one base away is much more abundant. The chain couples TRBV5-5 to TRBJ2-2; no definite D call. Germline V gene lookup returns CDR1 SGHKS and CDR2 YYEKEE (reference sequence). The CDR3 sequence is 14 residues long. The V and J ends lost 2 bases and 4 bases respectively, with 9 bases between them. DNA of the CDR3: TGTGCCAGCAGCTTTGTAGTCCTCACCGGGGAGCTGTTTTTT. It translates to CASSFVVLTGELFF. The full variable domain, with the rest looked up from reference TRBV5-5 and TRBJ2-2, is DAGVTQSPTHLIKTRGQQVTLRCSPISGHKSVSWYQQVLGQGPQFIFQYYEKEERGRGNFPDRFSARQFPNYSSELNVNALLLGDSALYLCASSFVVLTGELFFGEGSRLTVL.

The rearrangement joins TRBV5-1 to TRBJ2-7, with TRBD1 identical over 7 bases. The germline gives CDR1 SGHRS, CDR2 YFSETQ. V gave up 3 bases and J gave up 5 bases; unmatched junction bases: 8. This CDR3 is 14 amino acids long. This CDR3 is CASSSPDRSNEQYF. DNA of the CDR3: TGCGCCAGCAGCTCCCCGGACAGGTCCAACGAGCAGTACTTC.

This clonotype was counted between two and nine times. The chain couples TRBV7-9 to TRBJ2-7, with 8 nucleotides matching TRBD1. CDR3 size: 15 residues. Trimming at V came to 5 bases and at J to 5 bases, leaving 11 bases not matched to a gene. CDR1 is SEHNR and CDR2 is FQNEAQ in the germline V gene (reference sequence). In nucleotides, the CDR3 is TGTGCCAGCAGCCCACAGGGGGGAACCATGGACGAGCAGTACTTC. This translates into CASSPQGGTMDEQYF.

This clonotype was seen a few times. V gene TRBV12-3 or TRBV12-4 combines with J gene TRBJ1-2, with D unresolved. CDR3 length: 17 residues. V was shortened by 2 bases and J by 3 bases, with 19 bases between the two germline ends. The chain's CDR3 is CASSLRVRVGLHYGYTF. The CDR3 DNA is TGTGCCAGCAGTTTAAGGGTCCGTGTCGGCCTCCACTATGGCTACACCTTC.

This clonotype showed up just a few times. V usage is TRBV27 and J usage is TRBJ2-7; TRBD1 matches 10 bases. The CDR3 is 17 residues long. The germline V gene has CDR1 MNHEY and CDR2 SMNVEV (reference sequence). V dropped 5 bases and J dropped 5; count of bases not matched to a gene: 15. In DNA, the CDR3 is TGTGCCAGCAGTGACCAACGTCGACAGGGGGCAGTGGACGAGCAGTACTTC. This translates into CASSDQRRQGAVDEQYF.

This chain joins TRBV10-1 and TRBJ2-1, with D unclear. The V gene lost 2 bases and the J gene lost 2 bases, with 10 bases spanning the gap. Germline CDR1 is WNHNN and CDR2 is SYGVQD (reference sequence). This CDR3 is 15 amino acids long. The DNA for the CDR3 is TGCGCCAGCAGTGAGAAGGGCGGACCCTACAATGAGCAGTTCTTC. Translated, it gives CASSEKGGPYNEQFF.

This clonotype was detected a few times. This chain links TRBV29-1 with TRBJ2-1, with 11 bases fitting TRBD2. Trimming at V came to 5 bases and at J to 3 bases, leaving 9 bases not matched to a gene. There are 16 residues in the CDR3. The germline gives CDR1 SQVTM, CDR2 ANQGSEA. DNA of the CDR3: TGCAGCGTTCCCGGGGCGGGGACTAGCGGCTACAATGAGCAGTTCTTC. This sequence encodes CSVPGAGTSGYNEQFF.

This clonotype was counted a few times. The CDR3 here is CSASPSGSQNIQYF. The CDR3 DNA reads TGCAGTGCTAGCCCTAGCGGGAGTCAAAACATTCAGTACTTC. The chain recombines TRBV20-1 with TRBJ2-4; 10 nucleotides match TRBD2. The CDR3 has 14 residues. V lost 3 bases to trimming and J lost 5 bases; unmatched junction nucleotides: 4. Per the germline V gene, CDR1 is DFQATT and CDR2 is SNEGSKA (reference sequence).

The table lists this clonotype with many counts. The CDR3 sequence is CASSPGGGYGYTF. CDR3 coding DNA: TGCGCCAGCAGCCCAGGCGGGGGCTATGGCTACACCTTC. This rearrangement joins TRBV5-1 to TRBJ1-2; D might be TRBD1 (5 bases). The CDR3 is 13 residues long. Germline CDR1 is SGHRS and CDR2 is YFSETQ. With 4 bases removed from V and 4 bases from J, the gap between germline ends came to 11 bases.

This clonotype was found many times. The CDR3, as DNA: TGTGCCAGCAGTTCGATGACTAGCGGCTCCTACGAGCAGTACTTC. This gives the protein CASSSMTSGSYEQYF. This rearrangement joins TRBV12-3 or TRBV12-4 to TRBJ2-7; TRBD2 agrees at 9 bases. CDR3 length: 15 amino acids. The V and J ends lost 4 bases and 0 bases, in that order; junction bases with no gene match: 4.

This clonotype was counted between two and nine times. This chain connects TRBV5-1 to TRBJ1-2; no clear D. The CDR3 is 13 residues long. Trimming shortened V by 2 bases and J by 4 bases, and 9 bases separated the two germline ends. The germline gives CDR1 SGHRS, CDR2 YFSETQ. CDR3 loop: CASSLADFYGYTF. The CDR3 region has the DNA TGCGCCAGCAGCTTAGCGGATTTCTATGGCTACACCTTC.

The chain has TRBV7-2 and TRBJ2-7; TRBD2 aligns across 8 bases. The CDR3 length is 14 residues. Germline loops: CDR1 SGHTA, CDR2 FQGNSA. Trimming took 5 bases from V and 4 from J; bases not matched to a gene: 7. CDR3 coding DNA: TGTGCCAGCAGCCCGGGACTAGTGGGATACGAGCAGTACTTC. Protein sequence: CASSPGLVGYEQYF.

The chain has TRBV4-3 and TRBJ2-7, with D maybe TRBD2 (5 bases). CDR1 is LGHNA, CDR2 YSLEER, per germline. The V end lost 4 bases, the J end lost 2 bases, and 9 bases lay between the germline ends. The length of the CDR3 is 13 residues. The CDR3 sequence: CASSLTAAYEQYF. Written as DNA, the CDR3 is TGCGCCAGCAGCCTTACAGCGGCCTACGAGCAGTACTTC.

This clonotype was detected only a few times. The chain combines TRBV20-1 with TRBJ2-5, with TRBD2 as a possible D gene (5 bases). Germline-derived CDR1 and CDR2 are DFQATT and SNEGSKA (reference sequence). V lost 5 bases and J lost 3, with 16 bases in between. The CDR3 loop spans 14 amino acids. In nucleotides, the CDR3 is TGCAGTGCTGCCCTAGCCGACGGGAAAGAGACCCAGTACTTC. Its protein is CSAALADGKETQYF.

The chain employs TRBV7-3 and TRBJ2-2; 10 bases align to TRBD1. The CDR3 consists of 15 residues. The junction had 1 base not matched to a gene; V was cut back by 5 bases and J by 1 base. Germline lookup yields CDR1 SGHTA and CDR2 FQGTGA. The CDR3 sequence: CASSRDRGNTGELFF. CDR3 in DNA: TGTGCCAGCAGCCGGGACAGGGGGAACACCGGGGAGCTGTTTTTT.

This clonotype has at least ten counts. For the CDR3, the DNA is TGCGCCAGCAGTTGGACAGGGGGGAATAATTCACCCCTCCACTTT. Its protein product is CASSWTGGNNSPLHF. The rearrangement joins TRBV10-2 to TRBJ1-6; 10 bases align to TRBD1. J gave up 5 bases and V 5 bases, and 3 bases lay outside the gene matches. The length of the CDR3 is 15 residues. Germline V gene data show CDR1 as WSHSY and CDR2 as SAAADI.

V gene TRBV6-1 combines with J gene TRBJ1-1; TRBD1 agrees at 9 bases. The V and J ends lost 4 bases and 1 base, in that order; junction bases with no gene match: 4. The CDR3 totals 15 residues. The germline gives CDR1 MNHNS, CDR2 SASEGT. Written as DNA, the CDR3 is TGTGCCAGCAGTGCTAGGGACAGGGCGAACACTGAAGCTTTCTTT. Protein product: CASSARDRANTEAFF.

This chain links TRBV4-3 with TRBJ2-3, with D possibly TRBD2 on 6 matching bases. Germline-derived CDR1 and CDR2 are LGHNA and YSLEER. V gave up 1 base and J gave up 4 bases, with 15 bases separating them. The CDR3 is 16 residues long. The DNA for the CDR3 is TGCGCCAGCAGCCAAGCCTGGCGGGGAGTTCCAGATACGCAGTATTTT. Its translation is CASSQAWRGVPDTQYF.

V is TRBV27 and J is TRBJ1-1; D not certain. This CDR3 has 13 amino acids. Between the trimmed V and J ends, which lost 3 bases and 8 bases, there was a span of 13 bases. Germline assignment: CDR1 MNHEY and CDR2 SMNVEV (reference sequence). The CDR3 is CASSFDPRREAFF. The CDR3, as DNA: TGTGCCAGCAGTTTTGATCCCCGACGGGAAGCTTTCTTT.